A single T cell receptor (beta chain) is shown here with its context. Its target is unknown. One junction end does not reproduce the germline sequence, and a read error may be involved. This sample is part of a study of OX40 agonist ivuxolimab in advanced cancers. The table came from immunoSEQ multiplex PCR; TCRdb's copy has only in-frame clones and leaves some out. The sample has 83,000 or so clones; roughly 84% are singletons. Whole-study results and caveats: Expanded clones were, on average, more numerous in CD8+ T cells than in CD4+.

Patients with autoimmune history or systemic immunosuppression were excluded. Per germline, CDR1 SSHAT and CDR2 FNYEAQ (reference sequence). CDR3 length equals 16 residues. The sequenced sample was CD4+ or CD8+ T cells sorted from blood, obtained in a trial of the OX40 agonist ivuxolimab. The chain links TRBV7-7 to TRBJ2-2, with TRBD1 matching 7 bases. The receptor was derived from an adult with an advanced solid tumor such as melanoma, head and neck, liver or kidney cancer. The CDR3 DNA follows: TGTGCTAGCAGCTTTTCGACAGGGCCGACCACCGGGGAGCTGTTTTTT. Translation gives CASSFSTGPTTGELFF. The full variable domain, its missing parts supplied by reference TRBV7-7 and TRBJ2-2, is GAGVSQSPRYKVTKRGQDVTLRCDPISSHATLYWYQQALGQGPEFLTYFNYEAQPDKSGLPSDRFSAERPEGSISTLTIQRTEQRDSAMYRCASSFSTGPTTGELFFGEGSRLTVL.